The TCR beta chain described here comes from a study of blood T cell repertoires in COVID-19. Study at large: T cells, B-cell-depleted T cells, or PBMCs supplied cDNA or gDNA.

V dropped 5 bases and J dropped 6; count of bases not matched to a gene: 7. This CDR3 is 15 amino acids long. In germline, CDR1 is SGHTA, CDR2 FQGNSA. Original data processing: The assay estimated nucleated cells by amplifying reference gene primers. Assay: immunoSEQ multiplex PCR; the TCRdb copy retains only in-frame clones and omits some. V and J calls and clone size are given by that table; D and trimming were obtained from the DNA. The sample gives hundreds of thousands of clones, around 87% of which show up once; 7.8% is in the top ten. The rearrangement links TRBV7-2 to TRBJ2-1; 10 nucleotides line up with TRBD2. The material sequenced was peripheral blood. The origin of this receptor is a woman aged 45-59 years who had recovered from COVID-19. DNA for the CDR3: TGTGCCAGCAGCAAGGGTAGCGGGAGGCCCAATGAGCAGTTCTTC. It is translated as CASSKGSGRPNEQFF. Combining the CDR3 with reference TRBV7-2 and TRBJ2-1 gives the whole variable domain GAGVSQSPSNKVTEKGKDVELRCDPISGHTALYWYRQSLGQGLEFLIYFQGNSAPDKSGLPSDRFSAERTGGSVSTLTIQRTQQEDSAVYLCASSKGSGRPNEQFFGPGTRLTVL.